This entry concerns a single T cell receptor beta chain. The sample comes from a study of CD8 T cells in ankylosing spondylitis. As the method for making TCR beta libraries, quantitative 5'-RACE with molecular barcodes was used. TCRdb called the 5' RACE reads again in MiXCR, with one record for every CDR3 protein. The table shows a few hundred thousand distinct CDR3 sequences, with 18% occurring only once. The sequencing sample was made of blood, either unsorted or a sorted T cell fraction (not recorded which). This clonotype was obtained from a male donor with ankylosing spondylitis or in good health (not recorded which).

CDR3 bases: TGTGCCAGCAGTTTGAACAGGGACTTCTACAATGAGCAGTTCTTC. Protein: CASSLNRDFYNEQFF. V and J are TRBV27 and TRBJ2-1; TRBD1 or TRBD2 may be the D gene (6 bases each). The germline CDR1 and CDR2 sequences are MNHEY and SMNVEV (reference sequence). This CDR3 contains 15 residues. V was trimmed by 3 bases and J by 3 bases, leaving 12 bases between them.